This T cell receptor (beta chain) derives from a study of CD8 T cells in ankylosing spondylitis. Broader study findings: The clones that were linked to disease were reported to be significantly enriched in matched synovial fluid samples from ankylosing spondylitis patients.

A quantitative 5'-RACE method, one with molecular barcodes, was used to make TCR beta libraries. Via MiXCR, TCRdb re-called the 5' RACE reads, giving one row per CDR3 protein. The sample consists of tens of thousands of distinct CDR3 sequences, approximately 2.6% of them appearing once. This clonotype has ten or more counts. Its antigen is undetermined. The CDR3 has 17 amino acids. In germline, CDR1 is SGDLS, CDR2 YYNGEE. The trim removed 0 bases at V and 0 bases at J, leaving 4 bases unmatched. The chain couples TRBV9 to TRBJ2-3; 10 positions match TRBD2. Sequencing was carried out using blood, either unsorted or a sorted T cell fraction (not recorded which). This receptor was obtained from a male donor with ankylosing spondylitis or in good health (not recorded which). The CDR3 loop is CASSVVGLAASTDTQYF. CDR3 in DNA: TGTGCCAGCAGCGTAGTTGGACTAGCGGCTAGCACAGATACGCAGTATTTT.